This is a list of T cell receptor beta chains from one sample in a study of CXCR3-negative and CXCR3-positive naive CD8 T cells. After re-calling the 5' RACE reads, TCRdb lists one entry per CDR3 protein, DNA absent. In all, the sample yields 70,000 to 100,000 distinct CDR3 sequences. Sequencing used naive CXCR3- CD8+ T cells from blood. The receptors stem from a human donor in good health. Some clones in this sample may be carry-over from other donors' samples. Each CDR3 is given with its conserved first and last residue.

>TRBJ2-3|TRBV28
CASSLTGVYADTQYF
>TRBJ2-7|TRBV29-1
CSVDIRESRHEQYF
>TRBJ2-3|TRBV5-6
CASSLELAGALNTDTQYF
>TRBJ1-1|TRBV2
CASTLGLNTEAFF
>TRBJ2-1|TRBV5-6
CASSPGGQEQFF
>TRBJ2-7|TRBV29-1
CSVVLIDYEQYF
>TRBJ1-6|TRBV29-1
CSVATGPSNSPLHF
>TRBJ1-2|TRBV29-1
CSVIEGLDYGYTF
>TRBJ1-2|TRBV7-9
CASSEGRIYGYTF
>TRBJ2-1|TRBV29-1
CSVRGLAGGRPANEQFF
>TRBJ2-4|TRBV7-9
CASSRPGGGAKNIQYF
>TRBJ2-1|TRBV14
CASSGRAGGYEQFF
>TRBJ2-5|TRBV2
CASSTGLETQYF
>TRBJ2-1|TRBV28
CASSLMVAGDDEQFF
>TRBJ1-3|TRBV10-3
CAISALDRGLYGNTIYF
>TRBJ2-1|TRBV5-1
CASSPDQGLGNEQFF
>TRBJ2-1|TRBV7-9
CASSLPAVQRDGYNEQFF
>TRBJ2-7|TRBV13
CASSWSVQGPWEQYF
>TRBJ2-7|TRBV6-1
CASSERTPGTSVYEQYF
>TRBJ2-7|TRBV14
CASSLRKELAEQYF
>TRBJ2-7|TRBV29-1
CSVVSQGYYEQYF
>TRBJ2-3|TRBV11-1
CASSFNTLGTDTQYF
>TRBJ2-1|TRBV7-9
CASSPVGSEQFF
>TRBJ1-6|TRBV7-9
CASSLRDGQSSYNSPLHF
>TRBJ1-5|TRBV28
CASSFSPGGFNQPQHF
>TRBJ1-6|TRBV28
CASRGQFSSRSPLHF
>TRBJ2-7|TRBV12-5
CASGFKVRDHYEQYF
>TRBJ1-4|TRBV14
CASSQVGAVREKLFF
>TRBJ2-7|TRBV29-1
CSVLGGQGAYEQYF
>TRBJ1-6|TRBV14
CASSRTDDSPLHF
>TRBJ2-7|TRBV12-3/TRBV12-4
CASSPPVLAGAYEQYF
>TRBJ1-4|TRBV29-1
CSAGTGVGEKLFF
>TRBJ2-5|TRBV29-1
CSVEDQLANRREETQYF
>TRBJ2-1|TRBV11-3
CASSLESLAGISYNEQFF
>TRBJ2-5|TRBV14
CASSLSSGAQETQYF
>TRBJ1-2|TRBV4-1
CASSQPGQGNYGYTF
>TRBJ2-1|TRBV6-2/TRBV6-3
CASSLAYNEQFF
>TRBJ1-1|TRBV20-1
CSATPRSWSGTEAFF
>TRBJ1-2|TRBV12-3/TRBV12-4
CASSLGGAANYGYTF
>TRBJ2-2|TRBV28
CASSFLSGNEGGELFF
>TRBJ2-7|TRBV6-2/TRBV6-3
CASTPTGQFNEQYF
>TRBJ2-1|TRBV25-1
CASREGGSYNEQFF